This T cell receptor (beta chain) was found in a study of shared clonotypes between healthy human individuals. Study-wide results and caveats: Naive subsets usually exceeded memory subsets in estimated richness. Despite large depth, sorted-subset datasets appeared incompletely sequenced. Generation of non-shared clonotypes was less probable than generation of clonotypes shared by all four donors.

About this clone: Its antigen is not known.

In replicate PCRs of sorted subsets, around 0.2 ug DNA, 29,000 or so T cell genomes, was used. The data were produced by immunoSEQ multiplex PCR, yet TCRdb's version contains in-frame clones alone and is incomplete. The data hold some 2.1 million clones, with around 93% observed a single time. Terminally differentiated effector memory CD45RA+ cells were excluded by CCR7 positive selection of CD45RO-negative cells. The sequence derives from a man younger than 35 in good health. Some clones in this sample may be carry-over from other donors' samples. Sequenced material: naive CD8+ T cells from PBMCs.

This chain's CDR3 is CAWSRRTEAFF. Written as DNA, the CDR3 is TGTGCCTGGAGCAGACGTACTGAAGCTTTCTTT. This chain uses TRBV30 with TRBJ1-1; the D is unclear. The germline V gene has CDR1 GTSNPN and CDR2 SVGIG (reference sequence). V was shortened by 3 bases and J by 5 bases, with 7 bases between the two germline ends. The CDR3 is 11 residues long.